This is a list of T cell receptor beta chains from one sample in a study of cytomegalovirus exposure and HLA in healthy donors. Sequencing was performed with immunoSEQ multiplex PCR; in TCRdb, only in-frame clones are kept and a portion is missing. The sample lists around 210,000 clones, about 76% occurring once. The sample taken for sequencing was PBMCs. The origin of the receptors is a male donor in good health and CMV-seropositive. CDR3s include the opening cysteine and the closing phenylalanine or tryptophan. The D gene is left open where the match is weak. Not all rows give a size; the values are once, few, many and, for expanded clones, a class.

TRBV7-3,-,TRBJ2-5,-,CSSSFPGSETQYF,TGTTCCAGCAGCTTCCCGGGATCGGAGACCCAGTACTTC
TRBV19,-,TRBJ1-2,TRBD1,CASSTWDRPNYGYTF,TGTGCCAGTAGTACTTGGGACAGACCTAACTATGGCTACACCTTC
TRBV5-6,-,TRBJ1-2,-,CASSLPIGNYGYTF,TGTGCCAGCAGCCTTCCTATTGGTAACTATGGCTACACCTTC
TRBV7-8,once,TRBJ2-3,TRBD2,CASRAGGTIDTQYF,TGTGCCAGCCGTGCCGGGGGGACGATAGATACGCAGTATTTT
TRBV7-2,-,TRBJ2-5,-,CASSFPGTHDF,TGTGCCAGCAGCTTCCCCGGGACTCACGACTTC
TRBV27,-,TRBJ2-7,TRBD1,CASSSGTGKSEQYF,TGTGCCAGCAGTTCCGGGACAGGGAAATCCGAGCAGTACTTC
TRBV28,-,TRBJ2-7,TRBD2,CASSSSVAGGNEQYF,TGTGCCAGCAGTTCGTCAGTAGCGGGAGGGAACGAGCAGTACTTC
TRBV14,once,TRBJ2-7,-,CASSQTNVEQYF,TGTGCCAGCAGCCAGACTAATGTTGAGCAGTACTTC
TRBV10-3,-,TRBJ1-4,-,CAISSSSTGGAIGEKLFF,TGTGCCATCAGCTCATCATCCACCGGGGGGGCGATAGGGGAAAAACTGTTTTTT
TRBV7-8,-,TRBJ1-3,TRBD1,CASGQGALSGNTIYF,TGTGCCAGTGGACAGGGGGCCCTCTCTGGAAACACCATATATTTT
TRBV18,-,TRBJ2-1,TRBD2,CASSPSAGGVSNEQFF,TGTGCCAGCTCACCAAGTGCGGGGGGGGTGAGCAATGAGCAGTTCTTC
TRBV4-3,-,TRBJ2-7,TRBD1,CASSQDRQGAGEQYF,TGCGCCAGCAGCCAAGACCGACAGGGGGCGGGCGAGCAGTACTTC
TRBV29-1,-,TRBJ2-3,TRBD1,CSLDRGSTDTQYF,TGCAGCTTAGACAGGGGTAGCACAGATACGCAGTATTTT
TRBV30,-,TRBJ1-5,-,CAWSGGQGNQPQHF,TGTGCCTGGAGTGGGGGGCAGGGCAATCAGCCCCAGCATTTT
TRBV9,-,TRBJ2-3,-,CASSDRDTRTDTQYF,TGTGCCAGCAGCGACCGGGACACCCGCACAGATACGCAGTATTTT
TRBV2,-,TRBJ2-2,TRBD2,CASGTSGKVIGELFF,TGTGCCAGCGGGACTAGCGGAAAAGTCATCGGGGAGCTGTTTTTT
TRBV4-2,-,TRBJ2-2,-,CASSQAGGFGTGELFF,TGTGCCAGCAGCCAAGCTGGGGGCTTTGGCACCGGGGAGCTGTTTTTT
TRBV6-5,-,TRBJ2-1,TRBD2,CASSRSGKGGFEQFF,TGTGCCAGCAGTAGAAGCGGGAAAGGAGGCTTTGAGCAGTTCTTC
TRBV7-2,-,TRBJ2-1,TRBD2,CASSPSGSGYNEQFF,TGTGCCAGCAGCCCTAGCGGGAGCGGCTACAATGAGCAGTTCTTC
TRBV7-9,-,TRBJ2-7,-,CASSLAGAGEQYF,TGTGCCAGCAGCTTGGCGGGCGCGGGAGAGCAGTACTTC
TRBV18,few,TRBJ1-5,-,CASSPSLQGDQPQHF,TGTGCCAGCTCACCAAGTTTGCAGGGTGATCAGCCCCAGCATTTT
TRBV2,few,TRBJ1-3,-,CASSESRGSSGNTIYF,TGTGCCAGCAGTGAATCGAGGGGGAGCTCTGGAAACACCATATATTTT
TRBV18,once,TRBJ2-5,-,CASSPIAQETQYF,TGTGCCAGCTCACCTATAGCCCAAGAGACCCAGTACTTC
TRBV6-1,-,TRBJ2-5,TRBD2,CASRRTSLQETQYF,TGTGCCAGCAGAAGGACTAGCCTCCAAGAGACCCAGTACTTC
TRBV27,-,TRBJ1-1,TRBD1,CATNRGTGGVNTEAFF,TGTGCCACCAACCGGGGGACAGGGGGCGTGAACACTGAAGCTTTCTTT
TRBV9,-,TRBJ1-2,-,CASSPGPLGGDGYTF,TGTGCCAGCAGCCCCGGACCCTTGGGAGGGGATGGCTACACCTTC
TRBV9,-,TRBJ2-6,-,CASSGAAVSGANVLTF,TGTGCCAGCAGCGGGGCAGCAGTCTCTGGGGCCAACGTCCTGACTTTC
TRBV12-1,-,TRBJ2-7,-,CASSFQGLAGEQYF,TGTGCCAGCAGCTTTCAGGGACTCGCGGGAGAGCAGTACTTC
TRBV9,few,TRBJ1-2,-,CASSVAGPLYGYTF,TGTGCCAGCAGCGTAGCGGGTCCGCTCTATGGCTACACCTTC
TRBV10-2,-,TRBJ2-3,TRBD2,CASSERLARLGDTQYF,TGCGCCAGCAGTGAAAGACTAGCCAGACTAGGAGATACGCAGTATTTT
TRBV19,-,TRBJ2-3,-,CASRVAAGRLDTQYF,TGTGCCAGTAGGGTGGCGGCGGGAAGGTTGGATACGCAGTATTTT
TRBV5-6,-,TRBJ1-4,-,CASSLRLDGINEKLFF,TGTGCCAGCAGCTTGAGACTAGACGGAATTAATGAAAAACTGTTTTTT
TRBV9,-,TRBJ2-5,-,CASSPLEGRGETQYF,TGTGCCAGCAGCCCCCTCGAGGGGCGGGGAGAGACCCAGTACTTC
TRBV6-5,-,TRBJ2-7,TRBD2,CASSYGGLAGGYEQYF,TGTGCCAGCAGTTACGGAGGACTAGCGGGAGGGTACGAGCAGTACTTC
TRBV11-2,-,TRBJ2-7,TRBD1,CASGQGYEQYF,TGTGCCAGCGGACAGGGATACGAGCAGTACTTC
TRBV25-1,-,TRBJ2-5,TRBD1,CASSPGTGNWGETQYF,TGTGCCAGCAGTCCCGGGACAGGGAATTGGGGGGAGACCCAGTACTTC
TRBV14,-,TRBJ2-1,TRBD2,CASSHPGLAQTYNEQFF,TGTGCCAGCAGCCACCCGGGACTAGCGCAAACCTACAATGAGCAGTTCTTC
TRBV28,-,TRBJ2-5,-,CASRTGQKETQYF,TGTGCCAGCAGGACAGGACAGAAAGAGACCCAGTACTTC
TRBV7-2,-,TRBJ1-1,-,CASSLWAHRMNTEAFF,TGTGCCAGCAGCTTATGGGCACACAGAATGAACACTGAAGCTTTCTTT
TRBV9,once,TRBJ1-3,-,CASSVAPGKIGNTIYF,TGTGCCAGCAGCGTAGCCCCAGGGAAGATTGGAAACACCATATATTTT
TRBV4-1,-,TRBJ2-2,-,CASSQDGGLNTGELFF,TGCGCCAGCAGCCAAGACGGGGGGCTGAACACCGGGGAGCTGTTTTTT
TRBV4-1,-,TRBJ2-7,TRBD2,CASSRGLAYEQYF,TGCGCCAGCAGCCGTGGACTAGCCTACGAGCAGTACTTC
TRBV18,-,TRBJ1-4,-,CASSPRGGNEKLFF,TGTGCCAGCTCACCACGGGGGGGTAATGAAAAACTGTTTTTT
TRBV15,-,TRBJ2-1,TRBD2,CATSRSLAGEGYNEQFF,TGTGCCACCAGCAGAAGCCTAGCGGGAGAAGGCTACAATGAGCAGTTCTTC
TRBV6-6,-,TRBJ2-7,-,CASRLTGVSYEQYF,TGTGCCAGCAGACTGACAGGAGTCTCCTACGAGCAGTACTTC
TRBV7-2,-,TRBJ2-7,TRBD2,CASSLQAGDTYEQYF,TGTGCCAGCAGTCTACAAGCGGGGGATACCTACGAGCAGTACTTC
TRBV6-1,few,TRBJ2-7,-,CASSESGLDEQYF,TGTGCCAGCAGTGAATCCGGACTGGACGAGCAGTACTTC
TRBV4-3,-,TRBJ2-6,-,CASSQGAASGANVLTF,TGCGCCAGCAGCCAAGGTGCGGCCTCTGGGGCCAACGTCCTGACTTTC
TRBV2,-,TRBJ2-7,TRBD1,CASRDSIYEQYF,TGTGCCAGTCGGGACAGTATCTACGAGCAGTACTTC
TRBV4-2,-,TRBJ1-4,-,CASSQDPKGRREKLFF,TGTGCCAGCAGCCAAGATCCTAAGGGGCGAAGGGAAAAACTGTTTTTT
TRBV5-8,once,TRBJ1-1,-,CASSAGMNTEAFF,TGTGCCAGCAGCGCGGGCATGAACACTGAAGCTTTCTTT
TRBV7-3,-,TRBJ1-2,TRBD1,CASSLRHRGPNYGYTF,TGTGCCAGCAGCTTACGCCACAGGGGTCCTAACTATGGCTACACCTTC
TRBV7-2,-,TRBJ1-4,-,CASSSRGGVNEKLFF,TGTGCCAGCAGCTCCCGGGGGGGTGTTAATGAAAAACTGTTTTTT
TRBV5-1,-,TRBJ2-7,-,CASSLGRFSDDYEQYF,TGCGCCAGCAGCTTGGGTCGTTTCAGCGATGACTACGAGCAGTACTTC
TRBV4-1,-,TRBJ1-4,TRBD1,CASSLLRQGSYEKLFF,TGCGCCAGCAGCCTACTCAGACAGGGGTCGTATGAAAAACTGTTTTTT
TRBV5-6,-,TRBJ1-4,TRBD1,CASSLVGSGQGARLFF,TGTGCCAGCAGCTTGGTTGGGTCTGGACAGGGGGCTAGACTGTTTTTT
TRBV4-2,-,TRBJ1-1,-,CASSQEVQDGDTEAFF,TGTGCCAGCAGCCAAGAGGTTCAGGATGGCGACACTGAAGCTTTCTTT
TRBV28,-,TRBJ2-7,TRBD2,CASIQTSGRSSYEQYF,TGTGCCAGCATCCAGACTAGCGGTCGTAGCTCCTACGAGCAGTACTTC
TRBV19,-,TRBJ1-5,-,CASSYSHRSGNQPQHF,TGTGCCAGTAGCTATTCCCACCGGAGTGGCAATCAGCCCCAGCATTTT